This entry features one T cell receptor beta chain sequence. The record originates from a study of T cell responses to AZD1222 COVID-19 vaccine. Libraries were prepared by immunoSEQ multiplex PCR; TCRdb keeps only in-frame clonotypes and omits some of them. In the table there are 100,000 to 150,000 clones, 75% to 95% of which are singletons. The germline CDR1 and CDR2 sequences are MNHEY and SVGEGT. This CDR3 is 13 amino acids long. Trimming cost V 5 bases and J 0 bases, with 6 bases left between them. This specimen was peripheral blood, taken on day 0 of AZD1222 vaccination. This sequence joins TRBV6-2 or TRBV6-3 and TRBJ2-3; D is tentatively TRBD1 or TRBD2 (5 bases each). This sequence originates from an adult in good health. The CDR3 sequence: CASSGDSTDTQYF. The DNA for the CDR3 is TGTGCCAGCAGTGGGGACAGCACAGATACGCAGTATTTT.